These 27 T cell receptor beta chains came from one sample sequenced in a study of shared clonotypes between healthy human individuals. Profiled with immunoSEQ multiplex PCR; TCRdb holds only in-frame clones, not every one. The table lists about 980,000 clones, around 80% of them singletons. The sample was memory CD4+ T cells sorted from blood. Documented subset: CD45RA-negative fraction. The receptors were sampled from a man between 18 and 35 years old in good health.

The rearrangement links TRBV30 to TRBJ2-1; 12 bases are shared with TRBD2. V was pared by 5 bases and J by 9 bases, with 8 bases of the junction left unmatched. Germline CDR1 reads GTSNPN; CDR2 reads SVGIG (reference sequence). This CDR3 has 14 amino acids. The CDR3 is CAWGGLAGTSEQFF. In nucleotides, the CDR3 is TGTGCCTGGGGTGGACTAGCGGGAACTAGTGAGCAGTTCTTC.

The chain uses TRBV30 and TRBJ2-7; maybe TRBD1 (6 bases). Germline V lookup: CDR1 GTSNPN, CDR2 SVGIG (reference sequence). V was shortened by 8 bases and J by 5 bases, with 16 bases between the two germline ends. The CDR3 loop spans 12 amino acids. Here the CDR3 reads CARQGTLNEQYF. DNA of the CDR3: TGTGCCCGTCAGGGGACCCTAAACGAGCAGTACTTC.

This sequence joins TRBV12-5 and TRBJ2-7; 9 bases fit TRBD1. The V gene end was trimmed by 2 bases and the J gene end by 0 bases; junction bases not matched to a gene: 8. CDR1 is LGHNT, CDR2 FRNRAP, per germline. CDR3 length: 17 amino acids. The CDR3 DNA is TGTGCTAGTGGTTTGCCCAGGGGGGGACAGGGCTCCTACGAGCAGTACTTC. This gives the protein CASGLPRGGQGSYEQYF.

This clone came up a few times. CDR3 DNA: TGTGCCAGCAGCGTAGGGCCAGGGGAAACCTACGAGCAGTACTTC. This gives the protein CASSVGPGETYEQYF. The genes are TRBV9 and TRBJ2-7; tentative D call: TRBD1 (6 bases). Trimming removed 0 bases from V and 2 bases from J, with 12 bases in between. The CDR3 covers 15 residues. Looked up from germline, CDR1 is SGDLS and CDR2 is YYNGEE.

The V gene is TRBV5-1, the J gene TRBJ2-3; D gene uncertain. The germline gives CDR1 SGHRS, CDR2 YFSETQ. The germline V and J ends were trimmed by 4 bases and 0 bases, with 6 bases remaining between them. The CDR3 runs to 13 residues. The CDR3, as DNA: TGCGCCAGCAGCAAACAGAGCACAGATACGCAGTATTTT. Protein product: CASSKQSTDTQYF.

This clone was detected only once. This CDR3 is CASMATGAPGEKLFF. Here the CDR3 DNA reads TGTGCCAGCATGGCGACAGGGGCCCCCGGGGAAAAACTGTTTTTT. This chain links TRBV2 with TRBJ1-4; 8 nucleotides line up with TRBD1. This CDR3 is 15 amino acids long. V trimming: 7 bases; J trimming: 8 bases; junction bases outside the gene matches: 12. Germline V CDR1 and CDR2: SNHLY, FYNNEI.

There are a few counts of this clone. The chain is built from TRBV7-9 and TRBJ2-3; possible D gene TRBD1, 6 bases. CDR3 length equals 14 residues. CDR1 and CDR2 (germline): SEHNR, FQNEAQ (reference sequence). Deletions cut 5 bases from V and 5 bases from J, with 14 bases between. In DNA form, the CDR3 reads TGTGCCAGCAGCAGTACAGGGTTGGAAGATACGCAGTATTTT. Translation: CASSSTGLEDTQYF.

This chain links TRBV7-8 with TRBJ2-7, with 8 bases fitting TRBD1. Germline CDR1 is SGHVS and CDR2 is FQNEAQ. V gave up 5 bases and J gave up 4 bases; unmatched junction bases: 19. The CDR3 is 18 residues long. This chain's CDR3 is CASSTRYSDRTGSYEQYF. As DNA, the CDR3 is TGTGCCAGCAGCACACGGTACTCGGACCGGACAGGGTCGTACGAGCAGTACTTC.

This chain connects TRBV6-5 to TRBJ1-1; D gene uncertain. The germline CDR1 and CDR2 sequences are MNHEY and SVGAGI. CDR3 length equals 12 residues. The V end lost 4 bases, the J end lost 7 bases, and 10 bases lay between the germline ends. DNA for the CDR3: TGTGCCAGCAGTTCCTCGCCGTATGAAGCTTTCTTT. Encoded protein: CASSSSPYEAFF.

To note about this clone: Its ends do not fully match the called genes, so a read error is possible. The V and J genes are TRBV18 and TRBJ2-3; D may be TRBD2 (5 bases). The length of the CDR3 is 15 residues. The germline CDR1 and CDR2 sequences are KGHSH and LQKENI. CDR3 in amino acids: CASSPRAVSTDTQYF. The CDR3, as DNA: TGTGCCAGCTCTCCACGAGCGGTAAGCACAGATACGCAGTATTTT.

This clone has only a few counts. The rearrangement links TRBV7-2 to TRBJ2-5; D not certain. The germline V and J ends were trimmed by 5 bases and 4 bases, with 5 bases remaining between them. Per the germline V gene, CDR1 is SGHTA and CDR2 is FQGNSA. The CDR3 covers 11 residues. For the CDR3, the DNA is TGTGCCAGCAGCGTCGGAGAGACCCAGTACTTC. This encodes CASSVGETQYF.

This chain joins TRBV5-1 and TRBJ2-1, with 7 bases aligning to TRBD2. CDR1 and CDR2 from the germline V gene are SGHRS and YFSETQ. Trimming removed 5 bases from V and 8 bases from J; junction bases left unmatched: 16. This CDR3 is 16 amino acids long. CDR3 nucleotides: TGCGCCAGCAGTCGTGGCCCCCGCGGGAGTTGGGATGAGCAGTTCTTC. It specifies CASSRGPRGSWDEQFF.

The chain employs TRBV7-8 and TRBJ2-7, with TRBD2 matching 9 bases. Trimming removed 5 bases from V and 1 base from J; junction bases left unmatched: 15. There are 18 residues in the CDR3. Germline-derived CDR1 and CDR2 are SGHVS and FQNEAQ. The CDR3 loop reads CASSQKRNRLADSYEQYF. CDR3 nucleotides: TGTGCCAGCAGCCAAAAAAGGAACCGACTAGCGGATTCCTACGAGCAGTACTTC.

The CDR3: CASSRAYRTTSYEQYF. CDR3 DNA: TGTGCCAGCAGCCGTGCTTACAGAACCACCTCCTACGAGCAGTACTTC. V gene TRBV27 combines with J gene TRBJ2-7; no firm D call. Germline lookup yields CDR1 MNHEY and CDR2 SMNVEV (reference sequence). The CDR3 runs to 16 residues. Trimming pared 6 bases from V and 0 bases from J, leaving 18 bases between.

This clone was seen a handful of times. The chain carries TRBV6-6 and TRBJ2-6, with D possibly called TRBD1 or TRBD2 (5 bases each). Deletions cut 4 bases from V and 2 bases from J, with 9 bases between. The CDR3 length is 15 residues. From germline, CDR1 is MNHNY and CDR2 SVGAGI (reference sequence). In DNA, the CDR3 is TGTGCCAGCAGTTTAGAGGGGACTGGGGCCAACGTCCTGACTTTC. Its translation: CASSLEGTGANVLTF.

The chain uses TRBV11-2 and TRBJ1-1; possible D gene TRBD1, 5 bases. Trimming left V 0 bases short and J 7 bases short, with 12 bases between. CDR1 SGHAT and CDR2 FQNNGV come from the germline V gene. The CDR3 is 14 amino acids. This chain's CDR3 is CASSLDLVGDEAFF. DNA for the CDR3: TGTGCCAGCAGCTTAGATCTAGTGGGGGATGAAGCTTTCTTT.

CDR3 protein: CASSSDGASQRYGYTF. CDR3 DNA sequence: TGTGCCAGCAGCTCCGACGGGGCCAGCCAACGATATGGCTACACCTTC. V and J are TRBV7-9 and TRBJ1-2; weak D call: TRBD1 (5 bases). This CDR3 region has 16 residues. CDR1 is SEHNR and CDR2 is FQNEAQ in the germline V gene (reference sequence). Trimming took off 4 bases at V and 5 bases at J, with 20 bases between the two ends.

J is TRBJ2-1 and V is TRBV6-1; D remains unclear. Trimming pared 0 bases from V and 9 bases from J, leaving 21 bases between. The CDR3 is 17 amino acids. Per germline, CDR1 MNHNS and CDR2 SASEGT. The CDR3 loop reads CASSEALTLPVQSEQFF. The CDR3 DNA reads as TGTGCCAGCAGTGAAGCGCTTACCCTACCGGTGCAAAGTGAGCAGTTCTTC.

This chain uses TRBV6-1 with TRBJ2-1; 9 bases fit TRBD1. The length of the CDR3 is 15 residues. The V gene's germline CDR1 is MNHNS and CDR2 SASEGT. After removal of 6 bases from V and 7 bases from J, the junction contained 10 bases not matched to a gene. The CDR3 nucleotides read TGTGCCAGCAGGGAGACAGGGGGGATTATAAATGAGCAGTTCTTC. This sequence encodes CASRETGGIINEQFF.

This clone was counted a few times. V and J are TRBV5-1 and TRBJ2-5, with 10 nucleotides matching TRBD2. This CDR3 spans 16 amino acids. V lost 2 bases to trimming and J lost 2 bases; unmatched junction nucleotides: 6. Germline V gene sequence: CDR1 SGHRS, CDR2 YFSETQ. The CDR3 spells CASSFGAGGKQETQYF. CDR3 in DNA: TGCGCCAGCAGCTTCGGAGCGGGGGGGAAACAAGAGACCCAGTACTTC. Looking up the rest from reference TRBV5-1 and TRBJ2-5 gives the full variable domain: KAGVTQTPRYLIKTRGQQVTLSCSPISGHRSVSWYQQTPGQGLQFLFEYFSETQRNKGNFPGRFSGRQFSNSRSEMNVSTLELGDSALYLCASSFGAGGKQETQYFGPGTRLLVL.

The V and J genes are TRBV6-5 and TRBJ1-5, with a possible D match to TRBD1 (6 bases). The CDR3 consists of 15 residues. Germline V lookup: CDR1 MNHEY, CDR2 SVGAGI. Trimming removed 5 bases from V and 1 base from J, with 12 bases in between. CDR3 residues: CASSPPGASNQPQHF. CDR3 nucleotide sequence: TGTGCCAGCAGTCCTCCAGGGGCGAGCAATCAGCCCCAGCATTTT.

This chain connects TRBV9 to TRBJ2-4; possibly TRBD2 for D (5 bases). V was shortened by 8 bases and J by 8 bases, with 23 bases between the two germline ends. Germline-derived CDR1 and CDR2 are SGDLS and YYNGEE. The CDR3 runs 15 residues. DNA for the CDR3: TGTGCCAGAGGAGAGAGTAGGAGGTCGTGGGACATTCAGTACTTC. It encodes CARGESRRSWDIQYF.

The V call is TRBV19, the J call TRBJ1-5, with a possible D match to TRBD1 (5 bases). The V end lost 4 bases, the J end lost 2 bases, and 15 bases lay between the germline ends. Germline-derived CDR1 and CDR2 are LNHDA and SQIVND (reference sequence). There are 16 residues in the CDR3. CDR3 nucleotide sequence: TGTGCCAGTAGTACCCCCGGGGGAGAGGGCAATCAGCCCCAGCATTTT. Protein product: CASSTPGGEGNQPQHF.

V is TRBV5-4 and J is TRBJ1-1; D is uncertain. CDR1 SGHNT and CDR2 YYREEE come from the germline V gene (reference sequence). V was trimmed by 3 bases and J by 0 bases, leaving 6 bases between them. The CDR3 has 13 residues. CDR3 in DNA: TGTGCCAGCAGCTCCCACATGAACACTGAAGCTTTCTTT. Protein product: CASSSHMNTEAFF.

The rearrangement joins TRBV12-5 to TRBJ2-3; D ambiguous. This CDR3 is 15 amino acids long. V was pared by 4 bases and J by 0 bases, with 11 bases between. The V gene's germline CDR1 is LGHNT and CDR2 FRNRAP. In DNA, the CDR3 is TGTGCTAGTGGTTCCCCACTAAGGAGCACAGATACGCAGTATTTT. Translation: CASGSPLRSTDTQYF.

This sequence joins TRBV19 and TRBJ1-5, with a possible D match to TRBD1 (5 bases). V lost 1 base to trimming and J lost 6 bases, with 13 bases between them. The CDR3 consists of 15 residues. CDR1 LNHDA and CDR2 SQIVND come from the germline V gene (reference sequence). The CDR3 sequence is CASSIGGTVPQPQHF. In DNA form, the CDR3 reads TGTGCCAGTAGTATAGGGGGGACCGTCCCTCAGCCCCAGCATTTT.

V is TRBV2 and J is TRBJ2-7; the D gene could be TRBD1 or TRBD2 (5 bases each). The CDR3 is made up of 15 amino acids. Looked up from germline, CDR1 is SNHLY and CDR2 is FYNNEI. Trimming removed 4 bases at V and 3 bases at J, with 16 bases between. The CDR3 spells CASSGREGIGYEQYF. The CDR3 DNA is TGTGCCAGCAGTGGGCGTGAGGGGATTGGCTACGAGCAGTACTTC.